A selection of T cell receptor beta chains follows, all from one sample in a study of shared clonotypes between healthy human individuals. Profiling relied on immunoSEQ multiplex PCR, and the TCRdb table lists in-frame clones only, not all of them. Here the sample spans around 990,000 clones, approximately 80% being singletons. Sequencing was carried out using memory CD4+ T cells from PBMCs. The receptors originated from a man between 18 and 29 years old in good health. Some clones in this sample may be carry-over from other donors' samples. CDR3s include the opening cysteine and the closing phenylalanine or tryptophan. The order of the fields is clone size, D gene, V gene, J gene, CDR3 protein, CDR3 DNA. D genes are given only for firm matches. Expanded clones get a size class; other rows say once, few or many, or leave the size out.

size: NA
D: NA
V: TRBV6-1
J: TRBJ1-2
CDR3: CASRPVRDYGYTF
DNA: TGTGCCAGCAGACCCGTGAGGGACTATGGCTACACCTTC

size: NA
D: NA
V: TRBV18
J: TRBJ1-5
CDR3: CASSPLFGDQPQHF
DNA: TGTGCCAGCTCACCACTTTTCGGGGATCAGCCCCAGCATTTT

size: NA
D: NA
V: TRBV6-5
J: TRBJ1-1
CDR3: CASSYSMVSRNTEAFF
DNA: TGTGCCAGCAGTTACTCGATGGTCAGTCGAAACACTGAAGCTTTCTTT

size: NA
D: NA
V: TRBV6-1
J: TRBJ1-2
CDR3: CASSELAGYTF
DNA: TGTGCCAGCAGTGAATTGGCGGGCTACACCTTC

size: few
D: NA
V: TRBV28
J: TRBJ1-1
CDR3: CASSSTGLNTEAFF
DNA: TGTGCCAGCAGTTCCACAGGGCTGAACACTGAAGCTTTCTTT

size: NA
D: NA
V: TRBV11-2
J: TRBJ2-7
CDR3: CASSFGSSYEQYF
DNA: TGTGCCAGCAGCTTTGGGAGCTCCTACGAGCAGTACTTC

size: once
D: TRBD2
V: TRBV7-3
J: TRBJ2-1
CDR3: CASSPRGGSAYNEQFF
DNA: TGTGCCAGCAGCCCAAGGGGCGGGAGCGCCTACAATGAGCAGTTCTTC

size: once
D: NA
V: TRBV6-5
J: TRBJ2-2
CDR3: CASSYSSMGTGELFF
DNA: TGTGCCAGCAGTTACTCGTCAATGGGGACCGGGGAGCTGTTTTTT

size: once
D: TRBD1
V: TRBV9
J: TRBJ2-7
CDR3: CASSMGQGAYEQYF
DNA: TGTGCCAGCAGCATGGGACAGGGGGCCTACGAGCAGTACTTC

size: once
D: NA
V: TRBV4-3
J: TRBJ2-6
CDR3: CASSHGGTASGANVLTF
DNA: TGCGCCAGCAGCCACGGGGGGACAGCCTCTGGGGCCAACGTCCTGACTTTC

size: NA
D: TRBD2
V: TRBV7-8
J: TRBJ2-7
CDR3: CASSFGLIRLAGGYEQYF
DNA: TGTGCCAGCAGCTTTGGGTTGATCCGACTAGCGGGAGGGTACGAGCAGTACTTC

size: NA
D: TRBD2
V: TRBV27
J: TRBJ2-7
CDR3: CASSLRPPAGTSGVYEQYF
DNA: TGTGCCAGCAGTTTAAGGCCTCCGGCCGGGACTAGCGGAGTATACGAGCAGTACTTC

size: NA
D: NA
V: TRBV6-1
J: TRBJ2-5
CDR3: CASSLGRGRTETQYF
DNA: TGTGCCAGCAGTTTGGGGAGGGGGCGCACAGAGACCCAGTACTTC

size: NA
D: NA
V: TRBV5-1
J: TRBJ2-3
CDR3: CASSRQVWADTQYF
DNA: TGCGCCAGCTCGAGACAGGTTTGGGCAGATACGCAGTATTTT

size: NA
D: TRBD1
V: TRBV7-8
J: TRBJ2-7
CDR3: CASSLLGTGGHEQYF
DNA: TGTGCCAGCAGCTTACTGGGGACAGGGGGCCACGAGCAGTACTTC

size: many
D: NA
V: TRBV5-8
J: TRBJ1-2
CDR3: CASSRQISYGYTF
DNA: TGTGCCAGCAGCAGACAGATATCCTATGGCTACACCTTC

size: NA
D: NA
V: TRBV5-1
J: TRBJ2-5
CDR3: CASSLALETQYF
DNA: TGCGCCAGCAGCTTGGCCCTGGAGACCCAGTACTTC

size: NA
D: NA
V: TRBV5-6
J: TRBJ2-7
CDR3: CASSSSRYEGQYF
DNA: TGTGCCAGCAGCTCTAGCCGGTATGAAGGGCAGTACTTC

size: NA
D: NA
V: TRBV7-9
J: TRBJ2-1
CDR3: CASSLMGPYNEQFF
DNA: TGTGCCAGCAGCTTAATGGGCCCCTACAATGAGCAGTTCTTC

size: few
D: NA
V: TRBV11-2
J: TRBJ2-7
CDR3: CASSLELWQGRYEQYF
DNA: TGTGCCAGCAGCTTAGAACTTTGGCAGGGCCGCTACGAGCAGTACTTC

size: NA
D: TRBD2
V: TRBV4-2
J: TRBJ2-5
CDR3: CAGSQTGGPQETQYF
DNA: TGTGCCGGCAGCCAAACGGGAGGGCCCCAGGAGACCCAGTACTTC

size: NA
D: NA
V: TRBV4-1
J: TRBJ2-3
CDR3: CASSLRESTDTQYF
DNA: TGCGCCAGCAGCCTCCGGGAAAGCACAGATACGCAGTATTTT

size: NA
D: NA
V: TRBV28
J: TRBJ2-5
CDR3: CAHKGPSETQYF
DNA: TGTGCCCACAAGGGCCCTTCGGAGACCCAGTACTTC

size: NA
D: NA
V: TRBV7-9
J: TRBJ2-3
CDR3: CASSASRVPDTQYF
DNA: TGTGCCAGCAGCGCCTCCAGGGTCCCGGATACGCAGTATTTT

size: NA
D: NA
V: TRBV6-5
J: TRBJ2-5
CDR3: CASSYNGDGQETQYF
DNA: TGTGCCAGCAGTTACAACGGGGATGGCCAAGAGACCCAGTACTTC

size: NA
D: NA
V: TRBV5-1
J: TRBJ2-5
CDR3: CASSLPQETQYF
DNA: TGCGCCAGCAGCTTGCCCCAAGAGACCCAGTACTTC

size: once
D: TRBD1
V: TRBV7-3
J: TRBJ1-5
CDR3: CASSSGTAGQPQHF
DNA: TGTGCCAGCAGCTCCGGGACAGCGGGTCAGCCCCAGCATTTT

size: NA
D: NA
V: TRBV7-6
J: TRBJ2-2
CDR3: CASSSTSYTGELFF
DNA: TGTGCCAGCAGCTCCACTAGCTACACCGGGGAGCTGTTTTTT

size: once
D: TRBD2
V: TRBV29-1
J: TRBJ2-2
CDR3: CSVASGRAGELFF
DNA: TGCAGCGTTGCTAGCGGGAGGGCCGGGGAGCTGTTTTTT

size: NA
D: NA
V: TRBV7-8
J: TRBJ2-1
CDR3: CASSLAGPTSHEQFF
DNA: TGTGCCAGCAGCTTAGCAGGCCCGACTAGTCATGAGCAGTTCTTC

size: NA
D: NA
V: TRBV19
J: TRBJ1-2
CDR3: CASSIGTAENYGYTF
DNA: TGTGCCAGTAGTATAGGTACAGCAGAGAACTATGGCTACACCTTC